The 27 T cell receptor beta chains below were found in one sample sequenced in a study of blood T cell repertoires in COVID-19. The protocol was immunoSEQ multiplex PCR, while the TCRdb copy is restricted to in-frame clones and leaves out a portion. Of about 100,000 clones detected, 85% to 90% appear once; the ten largest clones hold roughly 1.5%. Sequenced sample: peripheral blood. All receptors come from a human donor with active COVID-19. The donor label of this sample is uncertain.

CDR3 DNA: TGTGCCAGCAGCCAAGTGCGTGGTAGCGGGGGCGAGCAGTACTTC. This translates into CASSQVRGSGGEQYF. The chain links TRBV14 to TRBJ2-7; 9 positions match TRBD2. The CDR3 consists of 15 residues. J lost 6 bases, V lost 1 base, and 7 bases had no gene match. The germline V gene encodes CDR1 SGHDN and CDR2 FVKESK.

J is TRBJ1-2 and V is TRBV19, with 7 bases that match TRBD1. This CDR3 has 14 residues. Germline CDR1 and CDR2: LNHDA and SQIVND (reference sequence). J gave up 5 bases and V 5 bases, and 8 bases lay outside the gene matches. The CDR3 sequence: CASSAGRGTYGYTF. The CDR3 bases are TGTGCCAGTAGTGCCGGCAGGGGGACATATGGCTACACCTTC.

The V call is TRBV9, the J call TRBJ2-7; no clear D. V was pared by 0 bases and J by 5 bases, with 9 bases between. In germline, CDR1 is SGDLS, CDR2 YYNGEE. This CDR3 contains 13 residues. The CDR3 DNA follows: TGTGCCAGCAGCGTAGGGTTCAGTGACGAGCAGTACTTC. Translation gives CASSVGFSDEQYF.

The chain employs TRBV6-2 or TRBV6-3 and TRBJ2-7; the D gene is possibly TRBD2 (6 bases). CDR1 and CDR2 from the germline V gene are MNHEY and SVGEGT. CDR3 size: 13 residues. The germline V and J ends were trimmed by 5 bases and 3 bases, with 11 bases remaining between them. CDR3 amino acids: CASSGTFDYEQYF. The CDR3 nucleotides read TGTGCCAGCAGTGGGACTTTTGACTACGAGCAGTACTTC.

J is TRBJ1-2 and V is TRBV7-2, with D perhaps TRBD1 (6 bases). The CDR3 runs to 14 residues. Germline loops: CDR1 SGHTA, CDR2 FQGNSA. V was shortened by 3 bases and J by 8 bases, with 16 bases between the two germline ends. The CDR3 loop reads CASSLLQGLGGYTF. Here the CDR3 DNA reads TGTGCCAGCAGCTTGCTGCAGGGGCTGGGGGGCTACACCTTC. Based on the CDR3 plus reference TRBV7-2 and TRBJ1-2, the full variable domain is GAGVSQSPSNKVTEKGKDVELRCDPISGHTALYWYRQSLGQGLEFLIYFQGNSAPDKSGLPSDRFSAERTGGSVSTLTIQRTQQEDSAVYLCASSLLQGLGGYTFGSGTRLTVV.

This chain links TRBV28 with TRBJ2-3, with 8 positions matching TRBD1. The CDR3 covers 17 residues. CDR1 is MDHEN, CDR2 SYDVKM, per germline. V was clipped by 6 bases and J by 0 bases; unmatched bases: 11. The CDR3 loop is CASSPGGGVSSTDTQYF. CDR3 nucleotides: TGTGCCAGCAGCCCAGGGGGCGGGGTATCTAGCACAGATACGCAGTATTTT.

The CDR3 protein is CASSQNGGRTDTQYF. In nucleotides, the CDR3 is TGTGCCAGCTCACAAAACGGGGGTCGCACAGATACGCAGTATTTT. J is TRBJ2-3 and V is TRBV18; D is perhaps TRBD2 (6 bases). The germline V and J ends were trimmed by 4 bases and 1 base, with 12 bases remaining between them. CDR3 length: 15 residues. CDR1 and CDR2 from the germline V gene are KGHSH and LQKENI. The variable domain in full, with the rest retrieved from reference TRBV18 and TRBJ2-3, is NAGVMQNPRHLVRRRGQEARLRCSPMKGHSHVYWYRQLPEEGLKFMVYLQKENIIDESGMPKERFSAEFPKEGPSILRIQQVVRGDSAAYFCASSQNGGRTDTQYFGPGTRLTVL.

This clone was picked up one time. The V and J genes are TRBV2 and TRBJ2-1; possible D gene TRBD1, 6 bases. CDR3 length: 15 residues. V was trimmed by 4 bases and J by 2 bases, leaving 12 bases between them. Germline V gene data show CDR1 as SNHLY and CDR2 as FYNNEI. The CDR3 coding sequence is TGTGCCAGCAGTGTCAGGGGTGGGCCCTACAATGAGCAGTTCTTC. This gives the protein CASSVRGGPYNEQFF.

This clone has a single count. This chain joins TRBV13 and TRBJ1-3, with 9 bases lining up with TRBD1. J was trimmed by 2 bases and V by 4 bases; bases with no gene match: 9. In germline, CDR1 is PRHDT, CDR2 FYEKMQ (reference sequence). The CDR3 length is 17 residues. The CDR3 spells CASSWKTTGGPGNTIYF. The CDR3 nucleotides are TGTGCCAGCAGCTGGAAGACGACAGGGGGGCCTGGAAACACCATATATTTT.

The chain has TRBV10-3 and TRBJ2-2, with D possibly being TRBD2 (5 bases). Germline loops: CDR1 ENHRY, CDR2 SYGVKD. CDR3 length: 12 residues. The V end was cut by 11 bases, the J end by 5 bases, with 12 bases between. DNA for the CDR3: TGTGCCTCCCGGACGGGAACCGGGGAGCTGTTTTTT. Translation gives CASRTGTGELFF.

This rearrangement joins TRBV7-2 to TRBJ2-1; 7 bases are shared with TRBD1. The junction had 1 base not matched to a gene; V was cut back by 1 base and J by 4 bases. The CDR3 loop spans 14 amino acids. CDR1 and CDR2 (germline): SGHTA, FQGNSA. The CDR3 sequence: CASSLDRGYNEQFF. The DNA for the CDR3 is TGTGCCAGCAGCTTAGACAGGGGTTACAATGAGCAGTTCTTC.

The rearrangement joins TRBV11-2 to TRBJ1-1; tentative D call: TRBD1 (5 bases). V was pared by 4 bases and J by 3 bases, with 9 bases between. The CDR3 totals 13 residues. Germline CDR1 SGHAT, CDR2 FQNNGV. DNA of the CDR3: TGTGCCAGCAGCTCCAGCAGGGACACTGAAGCTTTCTTT. It translates to CASSSSRDTEAFF.

The rearrangement uses TRBV10-1 and TRBJ1-2; D perhaps matches TRBD1 (6 bases). The CDR3 runs 15 residues. The germline V gene encodes CDR1 WNHNN and CDR2 SYGVQD (reference sequence). Trimming pared 8 bases from V and 8 bases from J, leaving 24 bases between. CDR3 in DNA: TGCGCCAGCTCGGCGGCCCAAACAGGGCCCGGCGGCTACACCTTC. Its protein is CASSAAQTGPGGYTF.

The chain is built from TRBV23-1 and TRBJ1-5; D may be TRBD1 (5 bases). TRBV23-1 is flagged as an ORF with uncertain function. The V gene lost 1 base and the J gene lost 3 bases, with 13 bases spanning the gap. The CDR3 runs to 16 residues. The CDR3 region is CASSQLYRKDNQPQHF. DNA of the CDR3: TGCGCCAGCAGTCAATTATACAGGAAAGACAATCAGCCCCAGCATTTT.

The chain carries TRBV2 and TRBJ1-6; 7 bases match TRBD1. The J segment lost 7 bases and the V segment lost 6 bases, leaving 12 bases of the junction unmatched. The CDR3 is 16 amino acids. Germline CDR1 SNHLY, CDR2 FYNNEI. DNA for the CDR3: TGTGCCAGCAGACCTTACCTCGGGACAGCCAATTCACCCCTCCACTTT. Protein product: CASRPYLGTANSPLHF.

The chain employs TRBV13 and TRBJ1-3; D remains unclear. CDR3 size: 14 residues. Germline assignment: CDR1 PRHDT and CDR2 FYEKMQ (reference sequence). Trimming removed 4 bases from V and 0 bases from J, with 7 bases in between. CDR3 sequence (DNA): TGTGCCAGCAGCTCCCCCCTCTCTGGAAACACCATATATTTT. Protein product: CASSSPLSGNTIYF.

The chain has TRBV6-5 and TRBJ2-7, with 10 bases fitting TRBD1. The CDR3 runs 13 residues. V shed 6 bases, J shed 6 bases, and the junction held 5 bases outside the gene matches. Germline CDR1 and CDR2: MNHEY and SVGAGI. In nucleotides, the CDR3 is TGTGCCAGCAGATCCGGGACAGGGGTCGAGCAGTACTTC. This sequence encodes CASRSGTGVEQYF.

The chain combines TRBV7-2 with TRBJ1-5; tentative D call: TRBD1 (6 bases). This CDR3 has 14 residues. Trimming cost V 1 base and J 5 bases, with 9 bases left between them. Germline V gene sequence: CDR1 SGHTA, CDR2 FQGNSA. The CDR3 protein is CASSLVQGHQPQHF. The CDR3, as DNA: TGTGCCAGCAGCTTAGTACAGGGACATCAGCCCCAGCATTTT.

V usage is TRBV28 and J usage is TRBJ1-2, with TRBD1 matching over 12 bases. The CDR3 contains 17 residues. Unmatched junction bases numbered 8, after V lost 3 bases and J lost 3 bases. CDR1 and CDR2 (germline): MDHEN, SYDVKM. The DNA for the CDR3 is TGTGCCAGCAGTTTCACCGGGACAGGGGGCACGTACTATGGCTACACCTTC. Translation gives CASSFTGTGGTYYGYTF.

This rearrangement joins TRBV29-1 to TRBJ2-7, with D possibly matching TRBD2 (5 bases). V lost 4 bases to trimming and J lost 4 bases, with 11 bases between them. The germline V gene has CDR1 SQVTM and CDR2 ANQGSEA. The CDR3 has 12 residues. The CDR3 is CSVVGERYEQYF. The CDR3 nucleotides are TGCAGCGTTGTCGGGGAGCGGTACGAGCAGTACTTC.

This clone was seen just once. The chain uses TRBV6-5 and TRBJ1-5, with 7 bases matching TRBD1. Germline CDR1 MNHEY, CDR2 SVGAGI. The CDR3 loop spans 14 amino acids. Germline trimming cut 4 bases from V and 2 bases from J; bases unmatched to any gene: 2. The CDR3 spells CASSSGQGNQPQHF. The CDR3, as DNA: TGTGCCAGCAGTTCAGGACAGGGCAATCAGCCCCAGCATTTT.

The chain recombines TRBV19 with TRBJ2-7; 9 bases map to TRBD1. After removal of 2 bases from V and 6 bases from J, the junction contained 11 bases not matched to a gene. Germline CDR1 is LNHDA and CDR2 is SQIVND (reference sequence). The CDR3 has 16 amino acids. The DNA of the CDR3 is TGTGCCAGTAGTATAAAGCCGGGACAGGGTTTTGGCGAGCAGTACTTC. This translates into CASSIKPGQGFGEQYF.

The rearrangement links TRBV18 to TRBJ2-7; 8 nucleotides align to TRBD1. The CDR3 extends over 14 amino acids. Germline values: CDR1 KGHSH, CDR2 LQKENI. Trimming removed 5 bases from V and 2 bases from J; junction bases left unmatched: 5. CDR3 DNA sequence: TGTGCCAGCTCATCGGACAGGGCGCCCTACGAGCAGTACTTC. Translation gives CASSSDRAPYEQYF.

This clone appeared once. V gene TRBV19 combines with J gene TRBJ2-3, with 10 nucleotides matching TRBD2. CDR3 length: 13 residues. V was clipped by 6 bases and J by 8 bases; unmatched bases: 5. Per the germline V gene, CDR1 is LNHDA and CDR2 is SQIVND (reference sequence). CDR3 sequence reads: CASRAGGTSTQYF. CDR3 coding DNA: TGTGCCAGTAGAGCGGGGGGGACTAGTACGCAGTATTTT.

This chain links TRBV5-8 with TRBJ2-7; TRBD1 aligns across 9 bases. The CDR3 consists of 17 residues. The J segment lost 0 bases and the V segment lost 2 bases, leaving 9 bases of the junction unmatched. Germline CDR1 SGHTS, CDR2 YDEGEE. The CDR3 region has the DNA TGTGCCAGCAGCTTTTGGTTTGGACAGGGGAGCTCCTACGAGCAGTACTTC. Translation gives CASSFWFGQGSSYEQYF. Full variable domain (missing parts from reference TRBV5-8 and TRBJ2-7): EAGVTQSPTHLIKTRGQQATLRCSPISGHTSVYWYQQALGLGLQFLLWYDEGEERNRGNFPPRFSGRQFPNYSSELNVNALELEDSALYLCASSFWFGQGSSYEQYFGPGTRLTVT.

V is TRBV9 and J is TRBJ2-3; D possibly corresponds to TRBD2 (5 bases). Trimming stripped 4 bases from V and 2 bases from J, with 11 bases between. The germline V gene has CDR1 SGDLS and CDR2 YYNGEE. CDR3 size: 14 residues. The chain's CDR3 is CASSFRLYTDTQYF. DNA of the CDR3: TGTGCCAGCAGCTTCAGACTATACACAGATACGCAGTATTTT.

This chain joins TRBV3-1 (or the pseudogene TRBV3-2) and TRBJ2-1; possibly TRBD2 for D (6 bases). Germline V gene lookup returns CDR1 LGHDT and CDR2 YNNKEL (reference sequence). This CDR3 region has 16 residues. Trimming cost V 0 bases and J 7 bases, with 16 bases left between them. The CDR3 region has the DNA TGTGCCAGCAGCCAAGAGGTTCTGGGGGGACGGAATGAGCAGTTCTTC. This gives the protein CASSQEVLGGRNEQFF.